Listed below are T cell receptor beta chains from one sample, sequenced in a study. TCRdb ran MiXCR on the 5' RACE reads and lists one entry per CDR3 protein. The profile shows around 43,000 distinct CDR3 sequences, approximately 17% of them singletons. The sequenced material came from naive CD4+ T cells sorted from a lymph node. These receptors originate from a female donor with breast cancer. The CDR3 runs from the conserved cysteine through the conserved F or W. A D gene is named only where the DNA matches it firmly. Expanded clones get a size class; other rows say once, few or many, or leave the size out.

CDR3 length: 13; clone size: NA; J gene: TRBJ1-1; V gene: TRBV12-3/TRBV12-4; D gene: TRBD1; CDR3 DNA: TGTGCCAGCAGTTGGAGAAGGACAGGGGAAGCTTTCTTT; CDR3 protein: CASSWRRTGEAFF
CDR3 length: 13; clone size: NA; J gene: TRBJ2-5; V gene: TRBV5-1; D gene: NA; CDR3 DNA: TGCGCCAGCAGCCCGGGTCCGCAAGAGACCCAGTACTTC; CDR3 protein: CASSPGPQETQYF
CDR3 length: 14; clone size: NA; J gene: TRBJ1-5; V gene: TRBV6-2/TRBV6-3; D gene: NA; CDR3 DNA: TGTGCCAGCAGTCTCGGACGTAACAATCAGCCCCAGCATTTT; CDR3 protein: CASSLGRNNQPQHF
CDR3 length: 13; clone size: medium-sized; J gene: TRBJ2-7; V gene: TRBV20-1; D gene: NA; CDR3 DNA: TGCAGTCCCCGGCGGACGTCGCTCTACGAGCAGTACTTC; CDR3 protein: CSPRRTSLYEQYF
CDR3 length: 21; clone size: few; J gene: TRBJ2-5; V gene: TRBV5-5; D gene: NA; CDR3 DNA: TGTGCCAGCAGCTCCCGGGACAGCCTCGAAGGGTGGCTAGCGGACCGGGAGACCCAGTACTTC; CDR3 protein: CASSSRDSLEGWLADRETQYF
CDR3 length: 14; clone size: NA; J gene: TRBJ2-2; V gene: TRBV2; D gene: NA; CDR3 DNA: TGTGCCAGCAGGGCGGGATTCCCCACCGGGGAGCTGTTTTTT; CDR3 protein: CASRAGFPTGELFF
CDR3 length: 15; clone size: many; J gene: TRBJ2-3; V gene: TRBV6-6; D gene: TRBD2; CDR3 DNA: TGTGCCAGCAGCCGTAAGACTAGCGGAGGGGATACGCAGTATTTT; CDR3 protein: CASSRKTSGGDTQYF
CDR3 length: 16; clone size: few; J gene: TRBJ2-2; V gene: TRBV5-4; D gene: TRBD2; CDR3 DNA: TGTGCCAGCAGCCAGGACCCTAGCGGATACACCGGGGAGCTGTTTTTT; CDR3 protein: CASSQDPSGYTGELFF
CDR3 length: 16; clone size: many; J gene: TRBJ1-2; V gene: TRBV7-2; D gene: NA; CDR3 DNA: TGTGCCAGCAGCTTAGAGCGGGGGGCGAAAGTTGATGGCTACACCTTC; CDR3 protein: CASSLERGAKVDGYTF
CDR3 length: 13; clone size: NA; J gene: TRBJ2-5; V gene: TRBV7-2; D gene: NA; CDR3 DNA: TGTGCCAGCAGCTTTGTCAAGGAAGAGACCCAGTACTTC; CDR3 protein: CASSFVKEETQYF
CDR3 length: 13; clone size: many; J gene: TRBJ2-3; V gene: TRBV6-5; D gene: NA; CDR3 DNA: TGTGCCAGCAGTTACTCGATTGCTAATACGCAGTATTTT; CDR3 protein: CASSYSIANTQYF
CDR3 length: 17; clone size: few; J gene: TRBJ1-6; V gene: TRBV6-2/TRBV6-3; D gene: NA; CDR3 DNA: TGTGCCAGCAGCCTCCGGGACCCGAGCTCCTATAATTCACCCCTCCACTTT; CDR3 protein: CASSLRDPSSYNSPLHF
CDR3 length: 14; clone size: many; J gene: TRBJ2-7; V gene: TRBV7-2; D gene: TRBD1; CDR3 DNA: TGTGCCAGCAGCCGAATCGACAGGGCCTACGAGCAGTACTTC; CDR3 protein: CASSRIDRAYEQYF
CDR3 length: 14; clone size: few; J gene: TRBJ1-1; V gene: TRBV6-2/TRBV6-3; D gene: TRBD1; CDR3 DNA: TGTGCCAGCAGACTTCAACAGGGGACGCGGGGTGCTTTCTTT; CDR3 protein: CASRLQQGTRGAFF
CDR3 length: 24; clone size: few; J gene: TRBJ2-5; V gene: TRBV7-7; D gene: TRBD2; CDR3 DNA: TGTGCTAGCAGCTTAAAGAAGAGGTCTCGTTCAGGAGGACTAGCGGGAGGCTTCCAAGAGACCCAGTACTTC; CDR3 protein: CASSLKKRSRSGGLAGGFQETQYF
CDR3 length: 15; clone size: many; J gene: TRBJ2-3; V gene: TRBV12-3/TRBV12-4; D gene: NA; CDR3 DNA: TGTGCCAGCACCTGGAGCGACTCGGGGCCAGATACGCAGTATTTT; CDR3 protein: CASTWSDSGPDTQYF
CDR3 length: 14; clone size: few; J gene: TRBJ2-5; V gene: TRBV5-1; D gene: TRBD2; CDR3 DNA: TGCGCCAGCAGCCCGGGACTAGCGATAGAGACCCAGTACTTC; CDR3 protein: CASSPGLAIETQYF
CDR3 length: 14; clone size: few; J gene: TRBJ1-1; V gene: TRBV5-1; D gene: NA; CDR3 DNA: TGCGCCAGCAGCTTGAGGGGTGAGATCACTGAAGCTTTCTTT; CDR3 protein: CASSLRGEITEAFF
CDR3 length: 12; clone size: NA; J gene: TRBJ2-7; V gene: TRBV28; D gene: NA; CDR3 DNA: TGTGCCAGCGAAGACACATTTTACGAGCAGTACTTC; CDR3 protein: CASEDTFYEQYF
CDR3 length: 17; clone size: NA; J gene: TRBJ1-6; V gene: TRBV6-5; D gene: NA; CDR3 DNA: TGTGCCAGCAGACGGCGAGGAGGCAGCTCCTATAATTCACCCCTCCACTTT; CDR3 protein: CASRRRGGSSYNSPLHF
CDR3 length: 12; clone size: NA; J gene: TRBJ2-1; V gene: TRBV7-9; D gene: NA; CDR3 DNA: TGTGCCAGCTCGGGGATAGGCAATGAGCAGTTCTTC; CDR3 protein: CASSGIGNEQFF
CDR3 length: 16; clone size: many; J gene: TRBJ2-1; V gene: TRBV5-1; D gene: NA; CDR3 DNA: TGCGCCAGCAGGATCAACCGGGACATCGGGACCAATGAGCAGTTCTTC; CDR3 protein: CASRINRDIGTNEQFF
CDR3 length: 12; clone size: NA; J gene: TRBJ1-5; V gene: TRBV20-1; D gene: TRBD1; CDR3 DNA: TGCAGTGCTTTACAGGGGAATCAGCCCCAGCATTTT; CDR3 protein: CSALQGNQPQHF
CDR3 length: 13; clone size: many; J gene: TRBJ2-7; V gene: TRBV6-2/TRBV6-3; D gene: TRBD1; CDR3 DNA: TGTGCCACCAACCGACAGGGACGGTATGAGCAGTACTTC; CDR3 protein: CATNRQGRYEQYF